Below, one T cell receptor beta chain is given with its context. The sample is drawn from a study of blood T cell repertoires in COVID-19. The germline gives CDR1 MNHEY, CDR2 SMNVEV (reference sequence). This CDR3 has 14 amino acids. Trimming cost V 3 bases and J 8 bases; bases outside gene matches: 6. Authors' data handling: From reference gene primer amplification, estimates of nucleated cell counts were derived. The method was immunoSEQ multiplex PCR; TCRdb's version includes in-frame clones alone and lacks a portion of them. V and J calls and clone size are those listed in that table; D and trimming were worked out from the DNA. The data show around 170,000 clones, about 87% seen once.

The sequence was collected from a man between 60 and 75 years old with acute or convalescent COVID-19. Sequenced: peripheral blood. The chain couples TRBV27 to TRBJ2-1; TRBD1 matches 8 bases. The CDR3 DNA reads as TGTGCCAGCAGTTTTGGACAGGGCCCTTATGAGCAGTTCTTC. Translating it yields CASSFGQGPYEQFF.